This TCR beta chain was captured in a study of cytomegalovirus exposure and HLA in healthy donors. In its sample, this clone was seen once. Its antigen is not identified. CDR3 length: 15 residues. Germline CDR1 MDHEN, CDR2 SYDVKM. J was trimmed by 8 bases and V by 2 bases; bases with no gene match: 5. The PCR contained 60 Vbeta and 13 Jbeta primers. Clones were read by immunoSEQ multiplex PCR, and TCRdb kept only the in-frame ones, dropping some. This table holds more than 45,000 clones, just under 85% found once. Study-level points and caveats: Associated with cytomegalovirus, according to the listing, were 164 TCR beta chains.

Input material: PBMCs. V usage is TRBV28 and J usage is TRBJ2-1; 11 bases are a match to TRBD2. The TCR was taken from a man in his fifties in good health and CMV-seronegative. The CDR3, as DNA: TGTGCCAGCAGTTTAGTAGCGGGGGGGCGTTATGAGCAGTTCTTC. Translated: CASSLVAGGRYEQFF.